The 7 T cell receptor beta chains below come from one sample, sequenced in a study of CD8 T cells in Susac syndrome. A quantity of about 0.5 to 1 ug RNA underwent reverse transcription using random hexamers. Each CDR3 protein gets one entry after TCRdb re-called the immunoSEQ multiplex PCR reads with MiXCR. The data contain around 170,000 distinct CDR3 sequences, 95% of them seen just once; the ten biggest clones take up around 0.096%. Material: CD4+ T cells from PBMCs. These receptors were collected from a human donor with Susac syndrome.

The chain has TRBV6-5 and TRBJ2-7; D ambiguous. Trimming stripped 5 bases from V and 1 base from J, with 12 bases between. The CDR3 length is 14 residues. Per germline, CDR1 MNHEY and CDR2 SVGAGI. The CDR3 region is CASSRVLSSYEQYF. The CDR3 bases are TGTGCCAGCAGTAGAGTCCTTTCATCCTACGAGCAGTACTTC.

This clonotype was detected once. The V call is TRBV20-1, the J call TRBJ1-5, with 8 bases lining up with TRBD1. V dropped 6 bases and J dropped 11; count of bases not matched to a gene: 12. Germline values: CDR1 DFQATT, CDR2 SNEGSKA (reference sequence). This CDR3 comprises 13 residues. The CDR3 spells CSASGQGLRTQHF. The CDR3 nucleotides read TGCAGTGCCTCCGGACAGGGCCTCAGGACCCAGCATTTT.

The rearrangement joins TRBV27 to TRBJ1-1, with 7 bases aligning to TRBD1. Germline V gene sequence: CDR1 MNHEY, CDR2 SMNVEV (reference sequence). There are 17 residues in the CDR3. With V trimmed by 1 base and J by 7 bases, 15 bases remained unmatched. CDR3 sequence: CASSLYPLDREDCEAFF. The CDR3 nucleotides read TGTGCCAGCAGTTTATACCCCCTCGACAGGGAAGATTGTGAAGCTTTCTTT.

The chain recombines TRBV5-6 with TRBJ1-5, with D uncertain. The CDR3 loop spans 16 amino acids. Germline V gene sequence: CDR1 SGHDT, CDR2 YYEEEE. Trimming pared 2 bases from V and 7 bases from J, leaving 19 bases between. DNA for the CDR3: TGTGCCAGCAGCTTCCCAAAGTTTCCGGGTAAACAGCCCCAGCATTTT. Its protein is CASSFPKFPGKQPQHF.

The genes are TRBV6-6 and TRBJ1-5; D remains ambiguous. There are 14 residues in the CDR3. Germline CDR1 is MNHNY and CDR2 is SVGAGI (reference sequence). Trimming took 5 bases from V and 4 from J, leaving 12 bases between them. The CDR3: CASSRTGNNQPQHF. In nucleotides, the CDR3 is TGTGCCAGCAGTAGGACGGGAAATAATCAGCCCCAGCATTTT.

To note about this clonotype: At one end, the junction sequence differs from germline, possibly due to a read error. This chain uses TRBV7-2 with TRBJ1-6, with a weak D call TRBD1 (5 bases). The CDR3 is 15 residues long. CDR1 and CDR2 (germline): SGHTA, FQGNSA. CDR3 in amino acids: CASSLSARVDSPLHF. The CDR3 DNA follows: TGTGCCAGCAGCTTATCCGCCAGGGTGGATTCCCCCCTCCACTTT.

The CDR3 nucleotides read TGCGCCAGCAGCCAAGATTTGAGGTCCCTGGATACGCAGTATTTT. Amino acids: CASSQDLRSLDTQYF. The chain is built from TRBV4-3 and TRBJ2-3; D remains ambiguous. This CDR3 region has 15 residues. Germline lookup yields CDR1 LGHNA and CDR2 YSLEER. The germline V and J ends were trimmed by 0 bases and 6 bases, with 13 bases remaining between them.